The 13 T cell receptor beta chains reported below all come from one sample, sequenced in a study of control samples from healthy donors and cancer patients (dated by TCRdb to 2020 to 2022). The library was built by means of the immunoSEQ multiplex PCR assay. TCRdb retrieved this table from immuneACCESS and kept in-frame rearrangements only. Not all clones are present; in checked studies, unresolved V genes account for under half, and no reason is known for the remainder. This sample lists about 79,000 clones; over 85% were detected once. The leading ten clones occupy 1.3% of the sample. What was sequenced was PBMCs. Every receptor here comes from a middle-aged woman with lung cancer.

The rearrangement joins TRBV5-1 to TRBJ1-1; D remains unclear. Germline loops: CDR1 SGHRS, CDR2 YFSETQ. The CDR3 spans 16 residues. Trimming removed 7 bases from V and 6 bases from J, with 25 bases in between. The CDR3 coding sequence is TGCGCCAGCTGCGCGGCAGCGTTAGGCGAGAGCGCTGAAGCTTTCTTT. Translated, it gives CASCAAALGESAEAFF. The variable domain in full, with the rest retrieved from reference TRBV5-1 and TRBJ1-1, is KAGVTQTPRYLIKTRGQQVTLSCSPISGHRSVSWYQQTPGQGLQFLFEYFSETQRNKGNFPGRFSGRQFSNSRSEMNVSTLELGDSALYLCASCAAALGESAEAFFGQGTRLTVV.

The genes are TRBV18 and TRBJ1-1, with D hard to call. Trimming took 4 bases from V and 3 from J, leaving 6 bases between them. The CDR3 spans 12 residues. CDR1 and CDR2 (germline): KGHSH, LQKENI. This CDR3 reads CASSREDTEAFF. CDR3 DNA sequence: TGTGCCAGCTCACGGGAAGACACTGAAGCTTTCTTT.

The CDR3 reads CASSLAYNEQFF. CDR3 nucleotides: TGTGCCAGCAGTTTAGCTTACAATGAGCAGTTCTTC. The chain is built from TRBV12-3 or TRBV12-4 and TRBJ2-1; D is undetermined. The V gene lost 0 bases and the J gene lost 4 bases, with 1 base spanning the gap. This CDR3 has 12 amino acids.

The chain links TRBV27 to TRBJ1-1, with D tentatively TRBD1 (5 bases). The ends were cut back, 3 bases at V and 11 bases at J, with 16 bases in the middle. The CDR3 totals 13 residues. Germline assignment: CDR1 MNHEY and CDR2 SMNVEV (reference sequence). CDR3 sequence: CASSLAGSTRAFF. DNA for the CDR3: TGTGCCAGCAGTTTGGCAGGGTCAACTCGGGCTTTCTTT.

This chain links TRBV19 with TRBJ2-1; D assignment may be TRBD1 or TRBD2 (5 bases each). Germline V gene lookup returns CDR1 LNHDA and CDR2 SQIVND (reference sequence). The CDR3 is made up of 16 amino acids. Between the trimmed V and J ends, which lost 1 base and 4 bases, there was a span of 14 bases. Here the CDR3 reads CASSIAAWDLYNEQFF. CDR3 nucleotides: TGTGCCAGTAGTATAGCGGCTTGGGACCTTTACAATGAGCAGTTCTTC.

Here the CDR3 reads CASSPEDSSSYNSPLHF. DNA for the CDR3: TGTGCCAGCAGTCCAGAGGACTCAAGCTCCTATAATTCACCCCTCCACTTT. This chain uses TRBV6-6 with TRBJ1-6; D is uncertain. Germline lookup yields CDR1 MNHNY and CDR2 SVGAGI (reference sequence). The length of the CDR3 is 17 residues. The germline V and J ends were trimmed by 5 bases and 0 bases, with 14 bases remaining between them.

The J gene is TRBJ2-5, the V gene TRBV5-1; TRBD1 aligns across 7 bases. CDR1 is SGHRS and CDR2 is YFSETQ in the germline V gene. The CDR3 consists of 14 residues. The V segment lost 8 bases and the J segment 0 bases; nucleotides outside the gene matches: 7. The DNA for the CDR3 is TGCGCCAGTCGAGTCGGGACAGACCAAGAGACCCAGTACTTC. Translation gives CASRVGTDQETQYF.

This chain links TRBV4-2 with TRBJ2-2; the D gene is possibly TRBD2 (6 bases). CDR3 length equals 17 residues. V was pared by 9 bases and J by 3 bases, with 23 bases between. Germline V gives CDR1 LGHNA, CDR2 YNFKEQ. CDR3 in amino acids: CASPVKGPGVYTGELFF. The CDR3 bases are TGTGCCAGTCCCGTCAAGGGACCGGGAGTTTACACCGGGGAGCTGTTTTTT.

The chain is built from TRBV12-1 and TRBJ2-1; no check of the table's D call, TRBD1, against the DNA was made. TRBV12-1 is flagged as a pseudogene. The CDR3 loop spans 16 amino acids. The CDR3 DNA is TGTGCCAGCAGCTTTGAGGGGGCCAATACAGGCAATGAGCAGTTCTTC. Translating gives CASSFEGANTGNEQFF.

This chain connects TRBV19 to TRBJ2-3, with D perhaps TRBD2 (5 bases). The ends were cut back, 3 bases at V and 4 bases at J, with 8 bases in the middle. The length of the CDR3 is 13 residues. Germline lookup yields CDR1 LNHDA and CDR2 SQIVND (reference sequence). This CDR3 reads CASSIDYSDTQYF. CDR3 nucleotide sequence: TGTGCCAGTAGTATTGACTACTCAGATACGCAGTATTTT.

The V gene is TRBV5-1, the J gene TRBJ1-4; D ambiguous. The CDR3 is 15 residues long. Germline V gives CDR1 SGHRS, CDR2 YFSETQ. Trimming took 1 base from V and 5 from J, leaving 12 bases between them. CDR3 nucleotide sequence: TGCGCCAGCAGCTTGTACGGGTCTGGCAATGAAAAACTGTTTTTT. It is translated as CASSLYGSGNEKLFF.

CDR3 residues: CASFVAGKETQYF. The CDR3 DNA follows: TGTGCCAGCTTCGTAGCGGGTAAAGAGACCCAGTACTTC. The chain recombines TRBV7-9 with TRBJ2-5; 7 bases line up with TRBD2. The germline gives CDR1 SEHNR, CDR2 FQNEAQ (reference sequence). Losses at the gene ends were 8 bases for V and 3 bases for J; bases not matched to a gene: 6. The CDR3 consists of 13 residues.

The V gene is TRBV19, the J gene TRBJ1-2, with 10 bases aligning to TRBD1. The V gene end was trimmed by 5 bases and the J gene end by 8 bases; junction bases not matched to a gene: 14. Germline CDR1 and CDR2: LNHDA and SQIVND (reference sequence). The CDR3 consists of 16 residues. CDR3 region: CASSPGTGENSGGYTF. CDR3 sequence (DNA): TGTGCCAGTAGTCCTGGGACAGGGGAAAATTCGGGCGGCTACACCTTC.